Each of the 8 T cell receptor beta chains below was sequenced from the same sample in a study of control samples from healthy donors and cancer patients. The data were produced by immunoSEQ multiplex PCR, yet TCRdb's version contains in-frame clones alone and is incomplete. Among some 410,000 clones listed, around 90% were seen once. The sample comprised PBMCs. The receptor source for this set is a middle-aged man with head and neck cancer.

The CDR3 region has the DNA TGTGCCAGCAGTTTTCCTGGAGTCCTCCGCGAGCAGTACTTC. It yields the protein CASSFPGVLREQYF. The rearrangement joins TRBV28 to TRBJ2-7; D is unresolved. V lost 3 bases and J lost 6, with 15 bases in between. The V gene's germline CDR1 is MDHEN and CDR2 SYDVKM. This CDR3 has 14 amino acids.

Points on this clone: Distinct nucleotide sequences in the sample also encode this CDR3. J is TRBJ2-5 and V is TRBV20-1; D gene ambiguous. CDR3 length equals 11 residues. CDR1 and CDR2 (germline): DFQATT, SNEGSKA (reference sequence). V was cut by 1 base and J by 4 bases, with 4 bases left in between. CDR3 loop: CSARVGETQYF. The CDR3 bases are TGCAGTGCTAGAGTTGGAGAGACCCAGTACTTC.

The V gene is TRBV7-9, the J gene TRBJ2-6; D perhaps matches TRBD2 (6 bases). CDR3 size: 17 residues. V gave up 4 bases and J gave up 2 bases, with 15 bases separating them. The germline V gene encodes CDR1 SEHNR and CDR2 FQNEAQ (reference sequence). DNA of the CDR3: TGTGCCAGCAGCTATTTACTCGGGAGCACTGGGGCCAACGTCCTGACTTTC. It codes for CASSYLLGSTGANVLTF.

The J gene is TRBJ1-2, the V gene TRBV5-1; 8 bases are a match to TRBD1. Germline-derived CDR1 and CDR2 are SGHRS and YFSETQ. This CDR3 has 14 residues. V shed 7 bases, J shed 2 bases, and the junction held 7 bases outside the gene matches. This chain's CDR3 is CASRTGFNNYGYTF. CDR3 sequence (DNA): TGCGCCAGCCGGACAGGGTTTAACAACTATGGCTACACCTTC.

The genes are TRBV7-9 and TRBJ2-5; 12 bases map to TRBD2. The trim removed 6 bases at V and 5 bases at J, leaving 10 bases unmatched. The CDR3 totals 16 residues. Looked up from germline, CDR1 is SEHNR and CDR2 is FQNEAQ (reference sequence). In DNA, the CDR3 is TGTGCCAGCAGTTTCGGGACTAGCGGGCTCCGGGAGACCCAGTACTTC. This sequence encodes CASSFGTSGLRETQYF.

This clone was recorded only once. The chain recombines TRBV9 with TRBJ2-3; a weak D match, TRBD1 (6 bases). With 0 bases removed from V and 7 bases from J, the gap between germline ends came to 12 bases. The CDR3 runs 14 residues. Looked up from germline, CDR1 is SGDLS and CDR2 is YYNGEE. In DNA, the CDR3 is TGTGCCAGCAGCGTAGCAGGGGTGGAGAATACGCAGTATTTT. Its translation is CASSVAGVENTQYF.

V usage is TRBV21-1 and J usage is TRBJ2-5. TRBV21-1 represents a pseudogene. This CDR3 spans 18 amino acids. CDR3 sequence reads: CASSKFPWVAEGGETQYF. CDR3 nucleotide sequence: TGTGCCAGCAGCAAATTTCCCTGGGTAGCGGAGGGGGGAGAGACCCAGTACTTC.

The CDR3 coding sequence is TGTGCCAGCAGTGTGTACAGGGGGCACACTGAAGCTTTCTTT. Translated: CASSVYRGHTEAFF. V gene TRBV2 combines with J gene TRBJ1-1, with 9 bases identical to TRBD1. Germline loops: CDR1 SNHLY, CDR2 FYNNEI. J gave up 3 bases and V 4 bases, and 3 bases lay outside the gene matches. The CDR3 loop spans 14 amino acids.